The 31 T cell receptor beta chains below were found in one sample sequenced in a study of CD8+ T cells in alopecia areata. Treatment here: oral pan-JAK inhibitor, 5-10 mg twice daily. As the sequencing template, cDNA was produced by extracting RNA and reverse transcribing it. Assay used: immunoSEQ multiplex PCR; TCRdb lists only in-frame clones, some missing. Of about 140,000 clones detected, 85% to 90% appear once; the ten largest clones hold over 10%. Sequencing used CD8+ T cells sorted from blood, obtained at week 4, from a patient treated with tofacitinib. These receptors came from a human donor with alopecia areata.

The sample holds a few counts of this clone. J is TRBJ2-4 and V is TRBV29-1, with D unresolved. CDR1 and CDR2 (germline): SQVTM, ANQGSEA. CDR3 length: 15 amino acids. Trimming left V 0 bases short and J 3 bases short, with 12 bases between. The CDR3 DNA is TGCAGCGTTGAAGATCTCAGTTCCCACAAAAACATTCAGTACTTC. Amino acid sequence: CSVEDLSSHKNIQYF.

The count of this clone is one. The chain links TRBV7-7 to TRBJ2-3; 7 positions agree with TRBD1. This CDR3 comprises 14 residues. V shed 2 bases, J shed 3 bases, and the junction held 2 bases outside the gene matches. Germline values: CDR1 SSHAT, CDR2 FNYEAQ (reference sequence). The CDR3, as DNA: TGTGCCAGCAGCTTACGACAGGGTACAGATACGCAGTATTTT. Its protein product is CASSLRQGTDTQYF.

The chain couples TRBV11-2 to TRBJ1-4; D is uncertain. This CDR3 comprises 14 residues. Per the germline V gene, CDR1 is SGHAT and CDR2 is FQNNGV. Deletions cut 2 bases from V and 3 bases from J, with 7 bases between. CDR3 residues: CASSLTGANEKLFF. The CDR3 coding sequence is TGTGCCAGCAGCTTAACGGGAGCTAATGAAAAACTGTTTTTT.

This clone was recorded a few times. V usage is TRBV29-1 and J usage is TRBJ2-7; 8 bases fit TRBD2. Germline lookup yields CDR1 SQVTM and CDR2 ANQGSEA. This CDR3 has 18 amino acids. The J segment lost 3 bases and the V segment lost 0 bases, leaving 16 bases of the junction unmatched. The CDR3 reads CSVEDGVKGNREGYEQYF. For the CDR3, the DNA is TGCAGCGTTGAAGATGGGGTTAAGGGGAACCGGGAGGGCTACGAGCAGTACTTC.

This clone was recorded a few times. The gene calls are TRBV9 and TRBJ2-2, with D tentatively TRBD2 (5 bases). V lost 1 base and J lost 3, with 10 bases in between. The CDR3 sequence is 15 residues long. From germline, CDR1 is SGDLS and CDR2 YYNGEE. The CDR3 loop reads CASSVYREDTGELFF. CDR3 bases: TGTGCCAGCAGCGTATACCGGGAAGACACCGGGGAGCTGTTTTTT.

V gene TRBV13 combines with J gene TRBJ1-3; D is ambiguous. The CDR3 has 12 amino acids. With 8 bases removed from V and 2 bases from J, the gap between germline ends came to 7 bases. The V gene's germline CDR1 is PRHDT and CDR2 FYEKMQ (reference sequence). The CDR3 protein is CASRSPGNTIYF. The CDR3 DNA is TGTGCCAGCCGGAGCCCTGGAAACACCATATATTTT.

In its sample, this clone was seen once. The chain joins TRBV4-1 to TRBJ1-1, with D tentatively TRBD1 (6 bases). The CDR3 is 13 amino acids. The germline gives CDR1 MGHRA, CDR2 YSYEKL. The ends were cut back, 7 bases at V and 4 bases at J, with 13 bases in the middle. CDR3 protein: CASTLRGATEAFF. In nucleotides, the CDR3 is TGCGCCAGCACCCTCCGGGGGGCCACTGAAGCTTTCTTT.

This chain uses TRBV4-2 with TRBJ2-7; 7 nucleotides agree with TRBD2. The trim removed 1 base at V and 7 bases at J, leaving 10 bases unmatched. Germline V gives CDR1 LGHNA, CDR2 YNFKEQ. The length of the CDR3 is 15 residues. CDR3 DNA: TGTGCCAGCAGCCAAGTCCGGGGACTACCGCGGGAGCAGTACTTC. It specifies CASSQVRGLPREQYF.

The chain uses TRBV6-5 and TRBJ2-1, with 7 bases lining up with TRBD2. The CDR3 is 12 residues long. J gave up 7 bases and V 6 bases, and 3 bases lay outside the gene matches. Germline assignment: CDR1 MNHEY and CDR2 SVGAGI. DNA of the CDR3: TGTGCCAGCAGGCCGCGGGGGAATGAGCAGTTCTTC. It translates to CASRPRGNEQFF.

The V and J genes are TRBV15 and TRBJ1-5; TRBD1 is a possible D gene (6 bases). Germline V lookup: CDR1 LNHNV, CDR2 YYDKDF (reference sequence). The length of the CDR3 is 13 residues. Trimming pared 0 bases from V and 6 bases from J, leaving 6 bases between. The CDR3 loop reads CATSREGGQPQHF. DNA of the CDR3: TGTGCCACCAGCAGAGAAGGGGGTCAGCCCCAGCATTTT.

The chain couples TRBV5-4 to TRBJ2-7, with D tentatively TRBD1 (7 bases). Germline values: CDR1 SGHNT, CDR2 YYREEE (reference sequence). The length of the CDR3 is 14 residues. V dropped 4 bases and J dropped 2 bases, with 13 bases sitting between them. The CDR3 region is CASSPRDRPYEQYF. CDR3 nucleotide sequence: TGTGCCAGCAGCCCGCGGGACAGACCCTACGAGCAGTACTTC.

V is TRBV5-1 and J is TRBJ2-7, with 8 bases aligning to TRBD1. With 4 bases clipped from V and 5 bases from J, the junction kept 8 bases outside the gene matches. In germline, CDR1 is SGHRS, CDR2 YFSETQ. CDR3 size: 14 residues. The CDR3 DNA is TGCGCCAGCAGCATCGGGACAGGTACCAACGAGCAGTACTTC. Translated: CASSIGTGTNEQYF.

The rearrangement uses TRBV6-1 and TRBJ2-1, with D uncertain. This CDR3 region has 16 residues. With 2 bases removed from V and 0 bases from J, the gap between germline ends came to 11 bases. Germline-derived CDR1 and CDR2 are MNHNS and SASEGT. This CDR3 is CASSEPYSSSYNEQFF. The CDR3 DNA follows: TGTGCCAGCAGTGAACCCTACAGCAGCTCCTACAATGAGCAGTTCTTC.

This clone was observed once. Other DNA sequences in the sample encode the same CDR3. V gene TRBV7-6 combines with J gene TRBJ2-7; 11 bases line up with TRBD1. Germline values: CDR1 SGHVS, CDR2 FNYEAQ. The CDR3 totals 14 residues. Trimming cost V 4 bases and J 5 bases; bases outside gene matches: 4. The CDR3 DNA sequence: TGTGCCAGCAGCTCCGGGACAGGGGGGGACGAGCAGTACTTC. Protein: CASSSGTGGDEQYF.

The chain employs TRBV5-6 and TRBJ2-5, with 9 bases fitting TRBD2. J was trimmed by 3 bases and V by 0 bases; bases with no gene match: 6. Germline V gene sequence: CDR1 SGHDT, CDR2 YYEEEE. The CDR3 totals 16 residues. The CDR3 reads CASSLDGSGREETQYF. In DNA, the CDR3 is TGTGCCAGCAGCTTGGATGGTAGCGGGAGAGAAGAGACCCAGTACTTC.

The CDR3 coding sequence is TGTGCCAGCAGTTACTCAGGGACAACGGGCATTCAGTACTTC. As protein: CASSYSGTTGIQYF. The chain couples TRBV6-5 to TRBJ2-4, with a tentative D call TRBD1 (6 bases). The V and J ends lost 0 bases and 9 bases respectively, with 12 bases between them. Germline-derived CDR1 and CDR2 are MNHEY and SVGAGI. CDR3 length: 14 amino acids.

The chain joins TRBV19 to TRBJ2-1; D gene unclear. The V gene lost 4 bases and the J gene lost 0 bases, with 19 bases spanning the gap. The CDR3 sequence is 18 residues long. The V gene's germline CDR1 is LNHDA and CDR2 SQIVND (reference sequence). DNA of the CDR3: TGTGCCAGTAGTAGCCGCCCTGCCTCCTTCAGCTCCTACAATGAGCAGTTCTTC. Translation gives CASSSRPASFSSYNEQFF.

The J gene is TRBJ1-2, the V gene TRBV30; no clear D. Germline CDR1 is GTSNPN and CDR2 is SVGIG (reference sequence). Trimming pared 5 bases from V and 2 bases from J, leaving 12 bases between. The CDR3 consists of 13 residues. DNA of the CDR3: TGTGCCTGGGCCCCAACCGGGAACTATGGCTACACCTTC. Translated, it gives CAWAPTGNYGYTF.

V and J are TRBV6-5 and TRBJ1-1, with D unclear. The CDR3 loop spans 11 amino acids. The germline V and J ends were trimmed by 7 bases and 1 base, with 4 bases remaining between them. Per the germline V gene, CDR1 is MNHEY and CDR2 is SVGAGI. As DNA, the CDR3 is TGTGCCAGCACCTCGAACACTGAAGCTTTCTTT. Translated: CASTSNTEAFF.

This clone came up a few times. The chain recombines TRBV29-1 with TRBJ2-7; no reliable D call. This CDR3 is built from 13 residues. Trimming left V 6 bases short and J 0 bases short, with 12 bases between. Germline V CDR1 and CDR2: SQVTM, ANQGSEA. The CDR3 sequence is CSVWRFSSYEQYF. The CDR3 DNA sequence: TGCAGCGTCTGGCGATTTTCCTCCTACGAGCAGTACTTC.

V gene TRBV9 combines with J gene TRBJ2-3; 9 bases are a match to TRBD1. The CDR3 covers 15 residues. Germline lookup yields CDR1 SGDLS and CDR2 YYNGEE. Trimming took 0 bases from V and 5 from J; bases not matched to a gene: 4. CDR3 sequence reads: CASSVADRGGDTQYF. In DNA, the CDR3 is TGTGCCAGCAGCGTAGCGGACAGGGGAGGAGATACGCAGTATTTT.

The chain combines TRBV6-1 with TRBJ2-3; D is perhaps TRBD2 (6 bases). The germline V and J ends were trimmed by 3 bases and 6 bases, with 16 bases remaining between them. The CDR3 sequence is 15 residues long. The germline V gene encodes CDR1 MNHNS and CDR2 SASEGT. The CDR3 loop reads CASSDGTRARDTQYF. The CDR3 DNA is TGTGCCAGCAGTGACGGGACTCGGGCAAGGGATACGCAGTATTTT.

The chain links TRBV14 to TRBJ2-2; D gene unclear. V gave up 1 base and J gave up 0 bases, with 9 bases separating them. The germline gives CDR1 SGHDN, CDR2 FVKESK. The CDR3 sequence is 16 residues long. The CDR3 region is CASSQVDTSNTGELFF. Written as DNA, the CDR3 is TGTGCCAGCAGCCAAGTAGACACTTCGAACACCGGGGAGCTGTTTTTT.

V is TRBV5-1 and J is TRBJ2-7, with 7 positions matching TRBD1. The CDR3 covers 16 residues. Trimming at V came to 0 bases and at J to 0 bases, leaving 6 bases not matched to a gene. Looked up from germline, CDR1 is SGHRS and CDR2 is YFSETQ. The CDR3 DNA is TGCGCCAGCAGCTTGGCCGGACAGGAAAGCTCCTACGAGCAGTACTTC. It translates to CASSLAGQESSYEQYF.

The V call is TRBV14, the J call TRBJ2-3; no firm D call. Trimming removed 4 bases at V and 5 bases at J, with 4 bases between. The germline gives CDR1 SGHDN, CDR2 FVKESK. There are 11 residues in the CDR3. The CDR3 sequence is CASSRGDTQYF. The CDR3 nucleotides read TGTGCCAGCAGCCGGGGAGATACGCAGTATTTT.

The chain joins TRBV27 to TRBJ2-1, with 9 nucleotides matching TRBD1. V lost 6 bases to trimming and J lost 8 bases; unmatched junction nucleotides: 5. Per the germline V gene, CDR1 is MNHEY and CDR2 is SMNVEV (reference sequence). This CDR3 is 13 amino acids long. DNA for the CDR3: TGTGCCAGCAGGCTTACAGGGGGCCATGAGCAGTTCTTC. Translated, it gives CASRLTGGHEQFF.

This clone was found once. The chain uses TRBV5-1 and TRBJ1-1, with a weak D call TRBD1 (5 bases). Germline V gene data show CDR1 as SGHRS and CDR2 as YFSETQ. V lost 4 bases to trimming and J lost 2 bases, with 15 bases between them. This CDR3 has 15 residues. The CDR3 here is CASSLPTEYNTEAFF. Here the CDR3 DNA reads TGCGCCAGCAGCCTCCCGACAGAGTACAACACTGAAGCTTTCTTT.

In its sample, this clone was seen once. Given a much more abundant clone one base away, this may be a read error. CDR3 sequence: CASSYGGDTGELFF. The CDR3, as DNA: TGTGCCAGCAGTTACGGGGGGGACACCGGGGAGCTGTTTTTT. This rearrangement joins TRBV6-5 to TRBJ2-2; 7 bases map to TRBD2. The V and J ends lost 2 bases and 3 bases, in that order; junction bases with no gene match: 0. The germline CDR1 and CDR2 sequences are MNHEY and SVGAGI. This CDR3 is 14 amino acids long.

A few counts support this clone. The genes are TRBV2 and TRBJ2-1, with no clear D. Germline V gene lookup returns CDR1 SNHLY and CDR2 FYNNEI. The V end lost 7 bases, the J end lost 0 bases, and 7 bases lay between the germline ends. This CDR3 region has 13 residues. The CDR3 DNA sequence: TGTGCCAGCATCCGGAGCTCCTACAATGAGCAGTTCTTC. Translated, it gives CASIRSSYNEQFF.

The rearrangement links TRBV29-1 to TRBJ2-2; 8 nucleotides agree with TRBD1. This CDR3 is 15 amino acids long. J lost 4 bases, V lost 3 bases, and 7 bases had no gene match. The germline V gene has CDR1 SQVTM and CDR2 ANQGSEA. The chain's CDR3 is CSVESRQGLTGELFF. As DNA, the CDR3 is TGCAGCGTTGAGAGTCGACAGGGGCTCACCGGGGAGCTGTTTTTT.

CDR3 sequence reads: CASRILTGASRETQYF. The DNA of the CDR3 is TGTGCCAGCAGAATTCTGACAGGGGCTTCTCGAGAGACCCAGTACTTC. The chain couples TRBV5-6 to TRBJ2-5; TRBD1 matches 8 bases. Germline CDR1 and CDR2: SGHDT and YYEEEE. The CDR3 loop spans 16 amino acids. V was clipped by 5 bases and J by 4 bases; unmatched bases: 13.